This TCR beta chain was recorded in a study of PD-L1 blockade in urothelial cancer. TCRdb's copy holds only in-frame clones and misses some; the assay was immunoSEQ multiplex PCR. Of roughly 17,000 clones listed, roughly 90% are singletons. Material: PBMCs, obtained around atezolizumab (anti-PD-L1) treatment. This receptor was obtained from a man aged 45 to 65 with urothelial cancer.

The CDR3 sequence: CAWSVKMARRGETQYF. CDR3 in DNA: TGTGCCTGGAGTGTAAAGATGGCACGGAGGGGAGAGACCCAGTACTTC. The chain couples TRBV30 to TRBJ2-5, with D perhaps TRBD2 (6 bases). CDR1 is GTSNPN, CDR2 SVGIG, per germline (reference sequence). CDR3 length equals 16 residues. The V end lost 0 bases, the J end lost 4 bases, and 18 bases lay between the germline ends.